The TCR beta chain described here comes from a study of T cells after yellow fever vaccination (dated by TCRdb to 2018 to 2020). For the wider study: The SMART-Seq v4 Ultra Low Input RNA kit was used to prepare libraries from fractions with low cell numbers. Bulk PBMC replicates and cell subsets were isolated from blood drawn at multiple timepoints before and after both primary and secondary immunization. To track T-cell clones before and after primary and booster YFV17D yellow fever vaccination, bulk TCR alpha and beta repertoires were sequenced longitudinally. Two healthy male donors, one aged 18 to 29 and one aged 30 to 39 years, made up the cohort. Study-wide conclusions, independent of this receptor: The secondary T-cell response was weaker than the primary response but faster, peaking on day 5 instead of day 15. A small fraction of clonotypes appeared in both the CD4 and CD8 compartments, likely as a result of convergent recombination. Because only two donors were included in the study, the extent to which the findings can be generalized is limited. After the booster, most clones that had expanded after primary vaccination were detected again (around 96% of CD4 and 88% of CD8), suggesting broad maintenance of memory. FACS-sorted repertoires could contain abundant contaminating clonotypes from the bulk population, so computational filtering was required.

TCR cDNA was made using 5'RACE template switching, a step that added a universal primer site and unique molecular identifiers. Priming of cDNA synthesis was performed from both the TCR alpha and TCR beta constant segments. Libraries were amplified in two PCR steps, with sample barcodes and sequencing adapters added in the second step. Libraries were sequenced on Illumina HiSeq 2500 (2x100 bp) or NovaSeq (2x150 bp). Turning to the authors' computational methods: MIGEC handled demultiplexing of reads and collapsing into UMI consensus sequences, while MiXCR performed V(D)J alignment. Vaccine-responding clonotypes were defined with edgeR using replicate PBMC samples, requiring FDR below 0.01 and a log2 fold change above 5 up to day 15. Each bulk clonotype was labeled CD4 or CD8 based on which sequenced repertoire, CD4 or CD8, contained the clonotype at higher abundance. TCRdb reprocessed the public reads (quality trimming at Q25 with fastp, clone calling with MiXCR) and kept in-frame beta chains. All rows with the same CDR3 protein become a single entry with the most common DNA and genes. V and J calls and clone size were set by TCRdb, not the authors. The sample table holds 300,000 to 450,000 distinct CDR3 sequences, of which roughly 8% were seen once. The biggest ten clones account for around 17% of the sample.

V is trimmed back by 0 bases and J by 12 bases, and the junction contains 1 base that no gene match accounts for. From its cysteine to its phenylalanine, the CDR3 spans 12 amino acids. CDR3 DNA is the only sequence kept; it has 36 bases, read in frame from the first base. CDR1 and CDR2 are drawn from the germline V gene: ENHRY, SYGVKD. There are a few counts of this clonotype. Its antigen specificity is not known. Base qualities are not provided; no much larger clone lies one nucleotide away. The sample's treatment or condition label, decoded: live attenuated yellow fever vaccine strain. At each blood-draw timepoint, two biological replicates of bulk PBMCs were collected. A standard Ficoll-Paque protocol was used to isolate PBMCs from peripheral blood. RNA was extracted with TriZol from bulk PBMCs, CD4 and CD8 fractions, and dextramer-positive and dextramer-negative fractions.

This TCR came from a young man who received the YFV17D yellow fever vaccine. The starting material was PBMCs, obtained more than 35 days after the first yellow fever vaccination. The chain is encoded by TRBV10-3 joined to TRBJ2-1, with 8 central nucleotides matching TRBD2. CDR3 loop: CAISESAGGQFF. The DNA sequence reads TGTGCCATCAGTGAGTCCGCGGGGGGGCAGTTCTTC.